Reported below is one T cell receptor (beta chain). Its matching antigen is unknown. RNA, once extracted, was reverse transcribed into cDNA for use as the sequencing template. Method: immunoSEQ multiplex PCR; TCRdb's copy keeps in-frame clones and lacks some. The data show 80,000 to 100,000 clones, 41% seen once. J gave up 6 bases and V 4 bases, and 2 bases lay outside the gene matches. CDR1 and CDR2 from the germline V gene are SGHTA and FQGNSA. The CDR3 is 13 residues long. This sample was taken from a study of CD8+ T cells in alopecia areata. For the study at large: Treatment comprised oral tofacitinib, 5 to 10 mg twice daily, in treated patients. Tofacitinib continued for 6 to 18 months and was then withheld for 6 months.

Broader study findings: Scalp lesions, especially in alopecia totalis/universalis, had higher clonality than normal scalp. Sequence data from scalp samples additionally include resident alphabeta T cells of normal skin.

Input material: CD4+ T cells sorted from blood. The chain is built from TRBV7-2 and TRBJ2-7; TRBD1 agrees at 11 bases. The clonotype originates from a human donor with alopecia areata. CDR3 loop: CASSSDRGREQYF. In nucleotides, the CDR3 is TGTGCCAGCAGCTCGGACAGGGGGCGCGAGCAGTACTTC.